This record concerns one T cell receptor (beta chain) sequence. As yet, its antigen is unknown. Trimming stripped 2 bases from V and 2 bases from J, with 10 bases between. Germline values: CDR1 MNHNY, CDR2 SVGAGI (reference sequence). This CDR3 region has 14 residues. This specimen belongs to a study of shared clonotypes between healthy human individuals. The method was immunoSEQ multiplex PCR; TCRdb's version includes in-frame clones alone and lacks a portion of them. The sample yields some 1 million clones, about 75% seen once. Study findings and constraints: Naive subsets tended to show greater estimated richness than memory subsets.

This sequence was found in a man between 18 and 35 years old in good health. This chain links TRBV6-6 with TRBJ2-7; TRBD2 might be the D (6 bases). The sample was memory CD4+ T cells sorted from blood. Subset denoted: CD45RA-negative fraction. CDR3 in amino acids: CASSYAEGPYEQYF. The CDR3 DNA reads TGTGCCAGCAGTTACGCGGAGGGCCCCTACGAGCAGTACTTC.